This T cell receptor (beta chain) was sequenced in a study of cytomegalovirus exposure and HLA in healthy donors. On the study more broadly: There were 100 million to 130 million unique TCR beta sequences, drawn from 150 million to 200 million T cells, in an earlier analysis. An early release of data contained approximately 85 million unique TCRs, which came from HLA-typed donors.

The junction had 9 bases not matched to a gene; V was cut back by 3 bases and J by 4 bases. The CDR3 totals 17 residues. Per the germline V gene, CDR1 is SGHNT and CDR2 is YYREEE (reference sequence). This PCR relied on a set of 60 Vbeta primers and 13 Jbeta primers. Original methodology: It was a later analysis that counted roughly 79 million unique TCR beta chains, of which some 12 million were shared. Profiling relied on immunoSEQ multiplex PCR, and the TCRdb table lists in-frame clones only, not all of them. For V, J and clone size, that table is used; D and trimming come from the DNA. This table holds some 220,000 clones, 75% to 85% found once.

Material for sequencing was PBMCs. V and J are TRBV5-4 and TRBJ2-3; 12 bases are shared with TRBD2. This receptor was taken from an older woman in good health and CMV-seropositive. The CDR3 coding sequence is TGTGCCAGCAGCTCCCCCCTAGCGGGGGGGACGTCAGATACGCAGTATTTT. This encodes CASSSPLAGGTSDTQYF.